This T cell receptor (beta chain) is drawn from a study of Ad26.COV2.S vaccination and SARS-CoV-2 variants. Regarding the study as a whole: Total responses of T cells may have been underestimated by the analyses of TCR breadth and depth. Recipients of vaccine and of placebo showed similar breadth of their non-spike TCR repertoires. Spike-specific CD8+ and CD4+ T cell responses reportedly showed substantial breadth after vaccination.

Generated by immunoSEQ multiplex PCR, the TCRdb table keeps only in-frame clones and is missing some. The sample consists of about 87,000 clones, roughly 84% of them appearing once. Concerning this clone: What it binds is not known.

V gave up 10 bases and J gave up 7 bases; unmatched junction bases: 8. The CDR3 spans 13 residues. Germline V gene sequence: CDR1 MNHEY, CDR2 SVGAGI. The chain couples TRBV6-5 to TRBJ2-1; 9 bases line up with TRBD1. The origin of this receptor is a human donor who had recovered from COVID-19. The source material was peripheral blood, sampled after recovery from COVID-19. The CDR3 DNA sequence: TGTGCCATCATGGGACAGGGCAGAAATGAGCAGTTCTTC. It is translated as CAIMGQGRNEQFF.